This T cell receptor beta chain derives from a study of blood T cell repertoires in COVID-19. The protocol was immunoSEQ multiplex PCR, while the TCRdb copy is restricted to in-frame clones and leaves out a portion. The sample shows 55,000 to 75,000 clones, 70% to 90% of them seen only once. There are 13 residues in the CDR3. Germline CDR1 GTSNPN, CDR2 SVGIG (reference sequence). V dropped 3 bases and J dropped 1 base, with 9 bases sitting between them. The rearrangement joins TRBV30 to TRBJ2-5, with D possibly TRBD1 on 5 matching bases. The specimen was peripheral blood. The receptor comes from a man aged 50-60 years with acute or convalescent COVID-19. CDR3 protein: CAWSRDSQETQYF. DNA for the CDR3: TGTGCCTGGAGCCGCGACAGCCAAGAGACCCAGTACTTC.